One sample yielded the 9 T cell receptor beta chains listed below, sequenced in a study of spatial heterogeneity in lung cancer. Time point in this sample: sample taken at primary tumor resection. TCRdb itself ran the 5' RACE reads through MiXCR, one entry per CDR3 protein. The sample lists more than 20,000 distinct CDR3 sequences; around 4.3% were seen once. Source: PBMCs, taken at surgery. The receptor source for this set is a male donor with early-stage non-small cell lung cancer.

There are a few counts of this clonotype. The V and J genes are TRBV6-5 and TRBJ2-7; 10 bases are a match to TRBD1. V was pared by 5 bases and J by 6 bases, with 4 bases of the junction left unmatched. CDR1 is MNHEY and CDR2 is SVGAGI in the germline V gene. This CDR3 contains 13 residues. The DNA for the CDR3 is TGTGCCAGCAGTACCCGGGACAGGGGCGAGCAGTACTTC. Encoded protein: CASSTRDRGEQYF.

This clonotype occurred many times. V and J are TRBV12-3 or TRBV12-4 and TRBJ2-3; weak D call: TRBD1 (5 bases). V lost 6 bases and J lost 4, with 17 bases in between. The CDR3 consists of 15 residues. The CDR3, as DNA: TGTGCCAGCAGGTCTTCAGGGTCTACCGCAGATACGCAGTATTTT. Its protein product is CASRSSGSTADTQYF.

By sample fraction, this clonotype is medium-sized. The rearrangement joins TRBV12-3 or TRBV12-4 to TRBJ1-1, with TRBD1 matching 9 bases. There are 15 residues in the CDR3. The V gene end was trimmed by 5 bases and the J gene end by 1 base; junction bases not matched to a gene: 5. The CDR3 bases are TGTGCCAGCAGTCCCCGGACAGGGGAGAACACTGAAGCTTTCTTT. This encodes CASSPRTGENTEAFF.

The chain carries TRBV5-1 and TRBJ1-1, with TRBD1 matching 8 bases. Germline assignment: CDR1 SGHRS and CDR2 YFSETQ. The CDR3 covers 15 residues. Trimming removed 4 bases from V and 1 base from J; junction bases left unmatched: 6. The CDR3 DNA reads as TGCGCCAGCAGCCCCCAGGGGGCTGGGAACACTGAAGCTTTCTTT. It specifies CASSPQGAGNTEAFF.

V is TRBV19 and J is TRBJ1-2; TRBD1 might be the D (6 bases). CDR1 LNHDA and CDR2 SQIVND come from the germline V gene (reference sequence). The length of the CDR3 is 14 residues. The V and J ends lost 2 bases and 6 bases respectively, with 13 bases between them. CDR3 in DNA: TGTGCCAGTAGTATACTACAGGGACGGGATGGCTACACCTTC. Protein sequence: CASSILQGRDGYTF. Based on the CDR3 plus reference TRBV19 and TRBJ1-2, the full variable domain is DGGITQSPKYLFRKEGQNVTLSCEQNLNHDAMYWYRQDPGQGLRLIYYSQIVNDFQKGDIAEGYSVSREKKESFPLTVTSAQKNPTAFYLCASSILQGRDGYTFGSGTRLTVV.

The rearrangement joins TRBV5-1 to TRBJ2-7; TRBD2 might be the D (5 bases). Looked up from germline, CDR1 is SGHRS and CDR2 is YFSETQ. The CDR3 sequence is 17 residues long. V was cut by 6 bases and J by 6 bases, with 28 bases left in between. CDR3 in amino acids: CASTARSEGHLAPEQYF. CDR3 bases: TGCGCCAGCACCGCGCGCAGTGAGGGCCACCTAGCTCCCGAGCAGTACTTC.

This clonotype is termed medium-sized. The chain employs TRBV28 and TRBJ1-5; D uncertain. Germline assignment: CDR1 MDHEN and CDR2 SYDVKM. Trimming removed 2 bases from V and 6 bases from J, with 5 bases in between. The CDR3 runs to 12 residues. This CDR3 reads CASSLTGQPQHF. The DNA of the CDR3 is TGTGCCAGCAGTTTAACCGGTCAGCCCCAGCATTTT.

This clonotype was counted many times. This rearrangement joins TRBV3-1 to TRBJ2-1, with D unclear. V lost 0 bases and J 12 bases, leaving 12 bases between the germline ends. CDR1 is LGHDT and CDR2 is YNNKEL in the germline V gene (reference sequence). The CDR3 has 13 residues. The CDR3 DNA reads TGTGCCAGCAGCCAAGATCGACGCGATCTGCAGTTCTTC. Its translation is CASSQDRRDLQFF.

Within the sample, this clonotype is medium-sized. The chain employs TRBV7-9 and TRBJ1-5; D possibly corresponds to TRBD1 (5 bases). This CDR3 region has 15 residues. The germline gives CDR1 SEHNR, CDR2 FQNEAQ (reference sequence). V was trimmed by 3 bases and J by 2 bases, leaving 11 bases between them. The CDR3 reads CASSFQGIGNQPQHF. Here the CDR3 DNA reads TGTGCCAGCAGCTTCCAGGGCATAGGCAATCAGCCCCAGCATTTT.